This TCR beta chain was identified in a study of a mutant IDH1 vaccine in newly diagnosed glioma. Profiling relied on immunoSEQ multiplex PCR, and the TCRdb table lists in-frame clones only, not all of them. The sample contains 56,000 or so clones, approximately 76% of which appear only once. Points from the study as a whole: Vaccination induced immune responses in roughly 93% of patients.

For this clone: Its antigen remains unknown.

This CDR3 is built from 16 residues. V lost 1 base and J lost 4, with 16 bases in between. Germline values: CDR1 LNHNV, CDR2 YYDKDF (reference sequence). Noted time point: week 47, end of study. All doses held 300 ug of mutant IDH1 20-mer peptide, with topical imiquimod. The specimen was PBMCs, collected from a glioma patient whose treatment included an IDH1 peptide vaccine. The chain couples TRBV15 to TRBJ1-2; unclear D gene. The clonotype was recovered from a woman between 40 and 50 years old with glioma. Some clones in this sample may be carry-over from other donors' samples. CDR3 protein: CATSRARTPQLYGYTF. DNA of the CDR3: TGTGCCACCAGCAGAGCTCGGACTCCTCAGCTCTATGGCTACACCTTC.